Listed here is a single TCR beta chain. This record belongs to a study of cytomegalovirus exposure and HLA in healthy donors. With 60 Vbeta and 13 Jbeta primers, the PCR was carried out. Sequencing used immunoSEQ multiplex PCR; TCRdb keeps in-frame clones, though not all of them. Of approximately 150,000 clones in the sample, around three quarters are singletons; the top ten hold 1.5% to 2%. This clonotype originated in a man aged 35 to 55 in good health and CMV-seronegative. The sample consisted of PBMCs.

The CDR3: CASSQDGTSGISYEQYF. The CDR3 bases are TGCGCCAGCAGCCAAGACGGGACTAGCGGGATCTCCTACGAGCAGTACTTC. The chain carries TRBV4-1 and TRBJ2-7; TRBD2 agrees at 13 bases. CDR1 and CDR2 from the germline V gene are MGHRA and YSYEKL. V lost 0 bases to trimming and J lost 0 bases; unmatched junction nucleotides: 2. The CDR3 spans 17 residues.